Below are 7 T cell receptor beta chains sequenced from a single sample in a study of Graves' ophthalmopathy and Graves' hyperthyroidism. RNA transcripts served as template for amplifying TCR beta CDR3 sequences. First-round RT-PCR relied on HTBI primers, and a second-round multiplex PCR came next. TCRdb re-called the multiplex PCR reads with MiXCR, one entry per CDR3 protein. The data hold fewer than 600,000 distinct CDR3 sequences, with 13% to 15% observed a single time. Sequencing was performed on blood. These receptors all come from a woman in her 30s with Graves' ophthalmopathy.

This clonotype occurred a few times. J is TRBJ2-4 and V is TRBV5-1; perhaps TRBD1 as D (5 bases). The V gene lost 4 bases and the J gene lost 1 base, with 6 bases spanning the gap. CDR1 and CDR2 from the germline V gene are SGHRS and YFSETQ. The CDR3 consists of 13 residues. DNA of the CDR3: TGCGCCAGCAGCAAGGGGGCCAAAAACATTCAGTACTTC. The encoded protein is CASSKGAKNIQYF.

This clonotype was counted at least ten times. This chain joins TRBV20-1 and TRBJ2-5, with 13 bases identical to TRBD2. The CDR3 sequence is 16 residues long. Trimming at V came to 1 base and at J to 5 bases, leaving 7 bases not matched to a gene. Germline V gene lookup returns CDR1 DFQATT and CDR2 SNEGSKA (reference sequence). The CDR3 protein is CSARGPTSGGAETQYF. For the CDR3, the DNA is TGCAGTGCTAGAGGCCCCACTAGCGGGGGGGCGGAGACCCAGTACTTC.

This clonotype came up many times. The CDR3 DNA sequence: TGCAGCGTTGAAGAACGGGCCGGCAGGGCCCAGTACTTC. Translation: CSVEERAGRAQYF. This rearrangement joins TRBV29-1 to TRBJ2-5; perhaps TRBD1 as D (5 bases). The CDR3 consists of 13 residues. Germline-derived CDR1 and CDR2 are SQVTM and ANQGSEA. Trimming removed 0 bases from V and 9 bases from J, with 14 bases in between.

This clonotype was detected many times. The chain combines TRBV7-9 with TRBJ1-1; D may be TRBD1 (5 bases). CDR1 and CDR2 from the germline V gene are SEHNR and FQNEAQ (reference sequence). The CDR3 covers 15 residues. Trimming removed 5 bases at V and 0 bases at J, with 13 bases between. CDR3 DNA: TGTGCCAGCAGCCTCAGACAGCCTTTGAACACTGAAGCTTTCTTT. This encodes CASSLRQPLNTEAFF.

This clonotype was detected many times. This rearrangement joins TRBV12-3 or TRBV12-4 to TRBJ2-7; D gene unclear. V was trimmed by 6 bases and J by 0 bases, leaving 15 bases between them. The CDR3 consists of 15 residues. CDR3 DNA sequence: TGTGCCAGCAGCCCCTTTCGCAGTGTCTCCTACGAGCAGTACTTC. This gives the protein CASSPFRSVSYEQYF.

This clonotype was detected a few times. The chain links TRBV27 to TRBJ1-3; D ambiguous. V lost 1 base to trimming and J lost 1 base, with 11 bases between them. CDR1 and CDR2 (germline): MNHEY, SMNVEV (reference sequence). This CDR3 is 16 amino acids long. The DNA of the CDR3 is TGTGCCAGCAGTTTATGGCCCCCCCGATCTGGAAACACCATATATTTT. The encoded protein is CASSLWPPRSGNTIYF.

This clonotype was counted many times. The genes are TRBV19 and TRBJ1-1, with D uncertain. The length of the CDR3 is 15 residues. Trimming took 7 bases from V and 0 from J, leaving 15 bases between them. Germline V gene lookup returns CDR1 LNHDA and CDR2 SQIVND (reference sequence). The CDR3 DNA reads TGTGCCAGTACCCCGAGGGCCCTTATGAACACTGAAGCTTTCTTT. Protein product: CASTPRALMNTEAFF.